This TCR beta chain is drawn from a study of Tregs in tolerant kidney transplant recipients. J lost 7 bases, V lost 6 bases, and 7 bases had no gene match. Germline CDR1 is LNHDA and CDR2 is SQIVND (reference sequence). The CDR3 consists of 15 residues. CD4+CD25+CD127- Tregs, CD4+CD25- non-Tregs, CD4 and CD8 cells were sorted. Thawed PBMCs were rested overnight at 37°C with roughly 200 IU/ml IL-2 before regulatory T cell sorting. Produced via immunoSEQ multiplex PCR; TCRdb's table is partial and in-frame only. The profile shows about 20,000 clones, approximately 80% of them singletons. Study conclusions and caveats: No direct test of biological reproducibility was done here. Tregs expanded with activated donor B cells seemed most donor-specific.

This clone was seen more than once but under ten times. Its antigen is as yet unknown. The chain uses TRBV19 and TRBJ1-6; 9 bases line up with TRBD1. The source is a human donor in good health. The sample was Tregs from blood. The CDR3 region is CASSERGQGNSPLHF. The DNA of the CDR3 is TGTGCCAGTAGCGAGCGAGGACAGGGGAATTCACCCCTCCACTTT. The full variable domain, completed using reference TRBV19 and TRBJ1-6, is DGGITQSPKYLFRKEGQNVTLSCEQNLNHDAMYWYRQDPGQGLRLIYYSQIVNDFQKGDIAEGYSVSREKKESFPLTVTSAQKNPTAFYLCASSERGQGNSPLHFGNGTRLTVT.